The 15 T cell receptor beta chains below come from one sample, sequenced in a study of blood T cell repertoires in COVID-19. Sequencing was performed with immunoSEQ multiplex PCR; in TCRdb, only in-frame clones are kept and a portion is missing. The table shows about 240,000 clones, with approximately 80% occurring only once. Material for sequencing was peripheral blood. The source of these receptors is a woman of 80 years or more with COVID-19, enrolled during active disease.

The J gene is TRBJ2-4, the V gene TRBV4-2; D remains unclear. Germline CDR1 LGHNA, CDR2 YNFKEQ. This CDR3 has 13 amino acids. With 2 bases removed from V and 8 bases from J, the gap between germline ends came to 10 bases. In DNA, the CDR3 is TGTGCCAGCAGCCAAACCCATCTAGACATTCAGTACTTC. Its protein product is CASSQTHLDIQYF.

In this sample, this clone turned up a few times. The J gene is TRBJ1-2, the V gene TRBV28; D is possibly TRBD1 (6 bases). Germline-derived CDR1 and CDR2 are MDHEN and SYDVKM. V lost 3 bases and J 9 bases, leaving 20 bases between the germline ends. The CDR3 consists of 15 residues. In nucleotides, the CDR3 is TGTGCCAGCAGTTTCCCTCCACCCATGACAGGTCGCTACACCTTC. This encodes CASSFPPPMTGRYTF.

This chain joins TRBV5-6 and TRBJ1-2; tentative D call: TRBD1 (6 bases). This CDR3 is 13 amino acids long. Looked up from germline, CDR1 is SGHDT and CDR2 is YYEEEE. V shed 0 bases and J shed 8 bases, with 11 bases lying between them. This chain's CDR3 is CASSLVGARGYTF. The CDR3 nucleotides read TGTGCCAGCAGCTTGGTGGGGGCGCGGGGCTACACCTTC.

The genes are TRBV7-2 and TRBJ2-7, with 7 bases lining up with TRBD1. Unmatched junction bases numbered 5, after V lost 5 bases and J lost 4 bases. This CDR3 contains 13 residues. Germline V gene lookup returns CDR1 SGHTA and CDR2 FQGNSA. CDR3 protein: CASSVDREYEQYF. CDR3 bases: TGTGCCAGCAGCGTCGACAGGGAGTACGAGCAGTACTTC.

This clone was seen a single time. The chain joins TRBV2 to TRBJ1-6, with TRBD1 matching over 10 bases. This CDR3 comprises 15 residues. The germline CDR1 and CDR2 sequences are SNHLY and FYNNEI. After removal of 6 bases from V and 4 bases from J, the junction contained 3 bases not matched to a gene. CDR3 protein: CASREGQGYNSPLHF. The DNA of the CDR3 is TGTGCCAGCAGGGAGGGACAGGGGTATAATTCACCCCTCCACTTT.

V and J are TRBV9 and TRBJ1-1; TRBD1 matches 9 bases. CDR1 is SGDLS and CDR2 is YYNGEE in the germline V gene. CDR3 length equals 19 residues. With V trimmed by 0 bases and J by 4 bases, 16 bases remained unmatched. The CDR3 sequence: CASSVAPRGGTGRSTEAFF. The CDR3 coding sequence is TGTGCCAGCAGCGTAGCCCCGAGGGGTGGGACAGGGAGAAGCACTGAAGCTTTCTTT.

This chain links TRBV5-1 with TRBJ2-1; TRBD2 matches at 7 bases. The CDR3 sequence is 15 residues long. Trimming at V came to 2 bases and at J to 3 bases, leaving 5 bases not matched to a gene. CDR1 and CDR2 (germline): SGHRS, YFSETQ. CDR3 nucleotides: TGCGCCAGCAGCTTCCGGGGGGACCTCTACAATGAGCAGTTCTTC. Residues: CASSFRGDLYNEQFF.

The rearrangement joins TRBV11-1 to TRBJ1-4; D possibly corresponds to TRBD1 (6 bases). V was pared by 5 bases and J by 10 bases, with 20 bases between. The CDR3 spans 15 residues. Germline V gene sequence: CDR1 SGHAT, CDR2 FQDESV (reference sequence). CDR3 DNA sequence: TGTGCCAGCAGCGAGCGACAGGTCTCAGGAGGAAAACTGTTTTTT. This translates into CASSERQVSGGKLFF.

The J gene is TRBJ1-6, the V gene TRBV7-2, with 7 bases identical to TRBD1. This CDR3 has 15 residues. V lost 5 bases and J lost 8; bases outside the gene matches: 9. Germline V gene data show CDR1 as SGHTA and CDR2 as FQGNSA. CDR3 amino acids: CASSPQGVGHSPLHF. Written as DNA, the CDR3 is TGTGCCAGCAGCCCCCAGGGGGTGGGGCATTCACCCCTCCACTTT. The variable domain in full, with the rest retrieved from reference TRBV7-2 and TRBJ1-6, is GAGVSQSPSNKVTEKGKDVELRCDPISGHTALYWYRQSLGQGLEFLIYFQGNSAPDKSGLPSDRFSAERTGGSVSTLTIQRTQQEDSAVYLCASSPQGVGHSPLHFGNGTRLTVT.

In its sample, this clone was seen once. This chain joins TRBV6-6 and TRBJ1-2, with 9 bases lining up with TRBD1. V gave up 6 bases and J gave up 2 bases; unmatched junction bases: 4. CDR1 is MNHNY and CDR2 is SVGAGI in the germline V gene (reference sequence). The CDR3 has 14 residues. The CDR3 spells CASRRTGENYGYTF. The CDR3 DNA follows: TGTGCCAGCAGACGGACAGGGGAAAACTATGGCTACACCTTC.

The chain recombines TRBV18 with TRBJ2-7; 9 nucleotides align to TRBD2. The germline gives CDR1 KGHSH, CDR2 LQKENI. The CDR3 runs 16 residues. The V segment lost 3 bases and the J segment 5 bases; nucleotides outside the gene matches: 11. The CDR3 here is CASSPKIAGENNEQYF. DNA of the CDR3: TGTGCCAGCTCACCGAAGATAGCGGGGGAGAATAACGAGCAGTACTTC.

The rearrangement uses TRBV10-3 and TRBJ2-7; 7 bases align to TRBD1. This CDR3 has 17 residues. V shed 3 bases and J 0 bases; nucleotides not matched to a gene: 11. CDR1 is ENHRY and CDR2 is SYGVKD in the germline V gene. The CDR3 reads CAISDRGSPLSSYEQYF. CDR3 sequence (DNA): TGTGCCATCAGTGACAGGGGGAGCCCTTTGAGCTCCTACGAGCAGTACTTC.

The chain couples TRBV28 to TRBJ2-7, with D possibly TRBD1 on 6 matching bases. The CDR3 runs 15 residues. Per germline, CDR1 MDHEN and CDR2 SYDVKM. V was shortened by 2 bases and J by 6 bases, with 17 bases between the two germline ends. The CDR3 loop reads CASSLEATGQGEQYF. DNA for the CDR3: TGTGCCAGCAGTTTAGAGGCCACAGGGCAGGGCGAGCAGTACTTC.

The chain carries TRBV9 and TRBJ1-1, with a possible D match to TRBD1 (6 bases). V lost 3 bases, J lost 4 bases, and 19 bases lay in between. The CDR3 has 16 residues. CDR1 is SGDLS, CDR2 YYNGEE, per germline. CDR3 region: CASSDPREGGGTEAFF. The CDR3 DNA follows: TGTGCCAGCAGCGATCCGCGGGAGGGAGGGGGCACTGAAGCTTTCTTT.

The chain links TRBV27 to TRBJ1-1, with D unclear. The V end was cut by 3 bases, the J end by 7 bases, with 9 bases between. The V gene's germline CDR1 is MNHEY and CDR2 SMNVEV (reference sequence). CDR3 length: 12 residues. The CDR3 coding sequence is TGTGCCAGCAGTTTTATTGGGAGTGAAGCTTTCTTT. Translating gives CASSFIGSEAFF.